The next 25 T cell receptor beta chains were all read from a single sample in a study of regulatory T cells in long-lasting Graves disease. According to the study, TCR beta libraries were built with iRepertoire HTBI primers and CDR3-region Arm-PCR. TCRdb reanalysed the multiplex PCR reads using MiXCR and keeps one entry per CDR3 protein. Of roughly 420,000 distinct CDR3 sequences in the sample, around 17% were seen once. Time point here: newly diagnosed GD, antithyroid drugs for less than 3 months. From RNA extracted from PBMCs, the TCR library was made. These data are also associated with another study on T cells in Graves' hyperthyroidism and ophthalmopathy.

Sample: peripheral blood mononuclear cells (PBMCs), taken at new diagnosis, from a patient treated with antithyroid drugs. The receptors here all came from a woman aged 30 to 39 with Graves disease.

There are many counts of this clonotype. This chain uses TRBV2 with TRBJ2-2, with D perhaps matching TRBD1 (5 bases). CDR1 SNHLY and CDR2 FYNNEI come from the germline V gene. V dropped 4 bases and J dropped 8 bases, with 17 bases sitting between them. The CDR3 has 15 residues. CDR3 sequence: CASSGQTVVSGELFF. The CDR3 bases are TGTGCCAGCAGTGGACAGACGGTAGTGTCAGGGGAGCTGTTTTTT.

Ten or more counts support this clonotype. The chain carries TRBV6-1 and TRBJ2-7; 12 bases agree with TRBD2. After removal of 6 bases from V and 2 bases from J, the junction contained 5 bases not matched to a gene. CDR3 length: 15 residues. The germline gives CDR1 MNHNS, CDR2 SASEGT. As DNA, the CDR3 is TGTGCCAGCAGAGAGCTAGCGGGAGGGGCCTACGAGCAGTACTTC. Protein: CASRELAGGAYEQYF.

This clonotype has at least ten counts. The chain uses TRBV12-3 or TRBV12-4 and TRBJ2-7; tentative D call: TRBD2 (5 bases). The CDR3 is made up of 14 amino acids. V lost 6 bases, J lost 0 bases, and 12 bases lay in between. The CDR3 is CASSSDGGSYEQYF. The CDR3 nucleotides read TGTGCCAGCAGCTCGGACGGAGGCTCCTACGAGCAGTACTTC.

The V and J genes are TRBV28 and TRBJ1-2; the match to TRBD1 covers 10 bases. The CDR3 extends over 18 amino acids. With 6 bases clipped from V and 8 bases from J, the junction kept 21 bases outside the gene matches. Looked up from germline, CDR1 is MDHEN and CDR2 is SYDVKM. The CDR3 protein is CASSLDETGGAIFQGYTF. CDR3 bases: TGTGCCAGCAGCCTAGATGAGACAGGGGGCGCGATATTTCAGGGCTACACCTTC.

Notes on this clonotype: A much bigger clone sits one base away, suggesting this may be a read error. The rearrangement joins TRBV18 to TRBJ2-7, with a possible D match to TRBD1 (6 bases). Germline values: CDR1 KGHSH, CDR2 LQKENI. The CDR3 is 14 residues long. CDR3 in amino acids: CASSLGAGVDEPYF. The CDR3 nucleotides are TGTGCCAGCTCACTAGGAGCAGGGGTAGACGAGCCGTACTTC.

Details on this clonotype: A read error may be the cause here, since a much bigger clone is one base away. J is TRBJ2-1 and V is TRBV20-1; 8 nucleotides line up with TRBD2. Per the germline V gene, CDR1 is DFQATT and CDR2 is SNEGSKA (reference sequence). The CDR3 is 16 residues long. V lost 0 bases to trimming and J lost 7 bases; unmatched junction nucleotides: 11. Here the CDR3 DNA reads TGCAGTGCTAGAGATCAGAGGACTAGCTCGGCTAATGAGCAGTTCTTC. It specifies CSARDQRTSSANEQFF.

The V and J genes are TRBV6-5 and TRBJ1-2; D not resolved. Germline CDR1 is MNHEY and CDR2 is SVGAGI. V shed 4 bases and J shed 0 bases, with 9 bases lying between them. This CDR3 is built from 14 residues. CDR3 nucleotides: TGTGCCAGCAGTTGGACTCGAGCTAACTATGGCTACACCTTC. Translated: CASSWTRANYGYTF.

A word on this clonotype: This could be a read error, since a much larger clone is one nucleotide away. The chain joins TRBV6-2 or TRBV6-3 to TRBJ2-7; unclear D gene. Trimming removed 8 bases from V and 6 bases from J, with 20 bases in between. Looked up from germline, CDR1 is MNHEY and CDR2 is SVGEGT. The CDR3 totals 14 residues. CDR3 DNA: TGTGCCAGCCGGACCGCCGCCGACTTGGGCGAGCAGTACTTC. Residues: CASRTAADLGEQYF.

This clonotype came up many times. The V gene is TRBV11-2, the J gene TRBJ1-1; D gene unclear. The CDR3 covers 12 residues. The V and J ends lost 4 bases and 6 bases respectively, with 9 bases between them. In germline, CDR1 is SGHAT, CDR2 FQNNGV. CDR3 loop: CASSSVVSEAFF. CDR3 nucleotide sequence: TGTGCCAGCAGCTCAGTAGTGTCTGAAGCTTTCTTT.

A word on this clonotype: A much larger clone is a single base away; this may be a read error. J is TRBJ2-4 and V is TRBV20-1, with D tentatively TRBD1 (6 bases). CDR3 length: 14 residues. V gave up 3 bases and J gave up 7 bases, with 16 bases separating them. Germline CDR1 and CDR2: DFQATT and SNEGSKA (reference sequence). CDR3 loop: CSASSASQGNIQYF. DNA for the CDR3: TGCAGTGCTAGCTCTGCATCACAGGGTAACATTCAGTACTTC.

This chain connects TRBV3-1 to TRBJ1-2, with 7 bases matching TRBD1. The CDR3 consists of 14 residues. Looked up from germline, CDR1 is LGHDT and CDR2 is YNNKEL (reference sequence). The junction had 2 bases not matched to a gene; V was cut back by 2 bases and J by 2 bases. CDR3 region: CASSQSTGNYGYTF. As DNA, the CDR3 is TGTGCCAGCAGCCAATCGACAGGGAACTATGGCTACACCTTC.

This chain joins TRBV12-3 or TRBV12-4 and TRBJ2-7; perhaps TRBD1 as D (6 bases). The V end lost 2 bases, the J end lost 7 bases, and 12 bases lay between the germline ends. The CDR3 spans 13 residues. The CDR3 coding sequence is TGTGCCAGCAGTTTATCGACAGGTGAAGAGCAGTACTTC. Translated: CASSLSTGEEQYF.

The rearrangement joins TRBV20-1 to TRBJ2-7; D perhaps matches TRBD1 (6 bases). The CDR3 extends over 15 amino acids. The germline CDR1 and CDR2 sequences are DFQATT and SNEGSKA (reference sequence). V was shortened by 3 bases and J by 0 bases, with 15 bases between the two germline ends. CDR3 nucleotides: TGCAGTGCTAGGCCCAGGGGTTTCAGCTCCTACGAGCAGTACTTC. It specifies CSARPRGFSSYEQYF.

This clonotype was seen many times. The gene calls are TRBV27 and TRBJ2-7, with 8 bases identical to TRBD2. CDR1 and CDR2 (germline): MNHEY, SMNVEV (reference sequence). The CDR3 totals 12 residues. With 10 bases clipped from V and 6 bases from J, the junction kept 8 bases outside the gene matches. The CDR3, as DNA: TGTGCCACGTCCGGGACTAGGGGCGAGCAGTACTTC. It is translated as CATSGTRGEQYF.

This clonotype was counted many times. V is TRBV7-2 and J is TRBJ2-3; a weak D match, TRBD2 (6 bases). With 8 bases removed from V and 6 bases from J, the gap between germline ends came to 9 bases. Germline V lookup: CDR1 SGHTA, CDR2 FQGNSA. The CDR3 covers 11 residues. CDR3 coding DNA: TGTGCCAGCGGGGACTCGGATACGCAGTATTTT. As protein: CASGDSDTQYF. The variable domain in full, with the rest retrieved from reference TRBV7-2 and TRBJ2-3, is GAGVSQSPSNKVTEKGKDVELRCDPISGHTALYWYRQSLGQGLEFLIYFQGNSAPDKSGLPSDRFSAERTGGSVSTLTIQRTQQEDSAVYLCASGDSDTQYFGPGTRLTVL.

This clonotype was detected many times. The CDR3 is CASRDSGVRGAFF. In nucleotides, the CDR3 is TGTGCCAGCCGTGACTCAGGGGTGCGCGGAGCTTTCTTT. J is TRBJ1-1 and V is TRBV11-2, with D tentatively TRBD1 (6 bases). V dropped 8 bases and J dropped 10 bases, with 20 bases sitting between them. CDR3 size: 13 residues. Germline CDR1 SGHAT, CDR2 FQNNGV.

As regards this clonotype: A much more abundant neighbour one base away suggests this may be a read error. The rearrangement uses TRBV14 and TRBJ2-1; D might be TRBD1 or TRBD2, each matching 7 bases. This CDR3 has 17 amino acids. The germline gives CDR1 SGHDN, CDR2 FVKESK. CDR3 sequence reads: CASSQPGGLPSYNEQLF. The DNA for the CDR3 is TGTGCCAGCAGTCAACCAGGGGGACTACCCTCCTACAATGAGCAGCTCTTC.

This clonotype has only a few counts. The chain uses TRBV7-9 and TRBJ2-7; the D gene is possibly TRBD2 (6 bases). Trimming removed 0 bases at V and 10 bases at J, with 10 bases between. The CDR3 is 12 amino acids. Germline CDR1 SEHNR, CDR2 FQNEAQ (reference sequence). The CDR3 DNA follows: TGTGCCAGCAGCTTAGCGGGGGACTCTCAGTACTTC. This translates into CASSLAGDSQYF.

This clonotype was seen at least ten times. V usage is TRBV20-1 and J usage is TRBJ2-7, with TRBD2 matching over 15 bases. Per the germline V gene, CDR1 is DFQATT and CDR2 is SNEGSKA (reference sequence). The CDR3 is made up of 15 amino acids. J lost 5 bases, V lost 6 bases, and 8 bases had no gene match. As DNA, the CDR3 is TGCAGTGCAATTTCGGGACTAGCGGGAGGAGACGAGCAGTACTTC. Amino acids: CSAISGLAGGDEQYF.

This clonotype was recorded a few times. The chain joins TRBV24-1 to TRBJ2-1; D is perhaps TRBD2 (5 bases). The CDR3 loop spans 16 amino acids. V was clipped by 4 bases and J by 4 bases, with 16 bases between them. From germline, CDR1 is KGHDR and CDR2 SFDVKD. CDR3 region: CATSDGRETLYNEQFF. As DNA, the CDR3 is TGTGCCACCAGTGACGGCCGGGAAACCCTGTACAATGAGCAGTTCTTC.

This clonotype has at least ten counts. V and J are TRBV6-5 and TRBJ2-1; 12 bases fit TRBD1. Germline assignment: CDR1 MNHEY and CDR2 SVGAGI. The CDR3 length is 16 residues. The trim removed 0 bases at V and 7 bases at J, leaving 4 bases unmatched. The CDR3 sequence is CASSYSGTGGWNEQFF. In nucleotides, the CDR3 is TGTGCCAGCAGTTACTCCGGGACAGGGGGCTGGAATGAGCAGTTCTTC.

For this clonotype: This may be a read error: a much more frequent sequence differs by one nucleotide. Written as DNA, the CDR3 is TGCGCCAGCAGCTTGGCTAGCTACCTTCGGAGTGAGCAGTACTTC. Its protein product is CASSLASYLRSEQYF. The rearrangement links TRBV5-1 to TRBJ2-3; the D gene is possibly TRBD2 (5 bases). The tail of the sequence fits TRBJ2-7 better, so the J call may be wrong. This CDR3 is built from 15 residues. CDR1 and CDR2 (germline): SGHRS, YFSETQ.

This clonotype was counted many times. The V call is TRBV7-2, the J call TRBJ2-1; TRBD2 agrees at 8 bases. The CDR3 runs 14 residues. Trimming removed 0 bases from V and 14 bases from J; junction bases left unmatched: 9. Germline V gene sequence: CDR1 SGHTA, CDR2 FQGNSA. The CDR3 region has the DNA TGTGCCAGCAGCTTAGCGGGGGAGCCGGGAGGGGAGTTCTTC. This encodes CASSLAGEPGGEFF.

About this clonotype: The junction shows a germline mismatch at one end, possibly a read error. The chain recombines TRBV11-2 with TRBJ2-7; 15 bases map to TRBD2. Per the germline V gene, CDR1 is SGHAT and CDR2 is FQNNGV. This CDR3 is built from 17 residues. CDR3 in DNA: TGCGCCAGCAGCCGCCTCCCGGGACTAGCGGGAGGTTACGAGCAGTACTTC. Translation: CASSRLPGLAGGYEQYF. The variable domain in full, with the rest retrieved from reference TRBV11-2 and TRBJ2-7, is EAGVAQSPRYKIIEKRQSVAFWCNPISGHATLYWYQQILGQGPKLLIQFQNNGVVDDSQLPKDRFSAERLKGVDSTLKIQPAKLEDSAVYLCASSRLPGLAGGYEQYFGPGTRLTVT.

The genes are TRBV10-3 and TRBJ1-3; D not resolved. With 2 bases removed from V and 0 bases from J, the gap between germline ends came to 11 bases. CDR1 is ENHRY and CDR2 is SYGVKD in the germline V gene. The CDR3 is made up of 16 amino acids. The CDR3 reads CAISEGRETSGNTIYF. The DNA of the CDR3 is TGTGCCATCAGTGAGGGAAGGGAAACCTCTGGAAACACCATATATTTT.